The rows below give T cell receptor beta chains drawn from one sample of a study of blood T cell repertoires in COVID-19. Assay: immunoSEQ multiplex PCR; the TCRdb copy retains only in-frame clones and omits some. The top ten clones hold approximately 3.5% of a sample with over 110,000 clones, about four fifths of them seen once. Input material: peripheral blood. Receptor source: a man in his 70s who had recovered from COVID-19. CDR3s include the opening cysteine and the closing phenylalanine or tryptophan. D genes are given only for firm matches. The size entry is marked missing in some rows and otherwise reads once, few, many or a size class.

clone_size d_call j_call v_call cdr3_aa cdr3_nt
once - TRBJ1-6 TRBV10-1 CASSAQRNSPLHF TGCGCCAGCAGTGCCCAGCGGAATTCACCCCTCCACTTT
- TRBD1 TRBJ2-7 TRBV9 CASSSGTGYEQYF TGTGCCAGCAGCTCTGGGACAGGGTACGAGCAGTACTTC
few TRBD2 TRBJ2-7 TRBV6-1 CASSHGGGEQYF TGTGCCAGCAGTCACGGCGGGGGCGAGCAGTACTTC
few - TRBJ2-3 TRBV20-1 CSASVGQGADTQYF TGCAGTGCTAGTGTCGGCCAGGGCGCAGATACGCAGTATTTT
- TRBD1 TRBJ1-2 TRBV29-1 CSVPKQGPNYGYTF TGCAGCGTACCAAAACAGGGGCCCAACTATGGCTACACCTTC
- - TRBJ2-7 TRBV4-2 CASSLRSGALWEQYF TGTGCCAGCAGCCTTCGATCAGGGGCGTTGTGGGAGCAGTACTTC
- - TRBJ2-1 TRBV27 CASKKWSPYNEQFF TGTGCCAGCAAGAAGTGGAGCCCCTACAATGAGCAGTTCTTC
- TRBD1 TRBJ1-2 TRBV3-1/TRBV3-2 CASSSGGGYTF TGTGCCAGCAGCTCAGGGGGTGGCTACACCTTC
- - TRBJ1-2 TRBV10-3 CAISDSGESYYTF TGTGCCATCAGTGATTCAGGGGAGAGCTACTACACCTTC
- - TRBJ1-3 TRBV29-1 CSANSHSGNTIYF TGCAGCGCTAACAGTCACTCTGGAAACACCATATATTTT
- - TRBJ2-1 TRBV7-8 CASSSRERNEQFF TGTGCCAGCAGCTCCAGAGAGCGGAATGAGCAGTTCTTC
few TRBD2 TRBJ2-3 TRBV7-3 CASSSGLGLADTQYF TGTGCCAGCAGCTCTGGACTAGGGTTAGCAGATACGCAGTATTTT
- - TRBJ1-5 TRBV6-2/TRBV6-3 CASSPRVVGNQPQHF TGTGCCAGCAGCCCCAGGGTCGTGGGCAATCAGCCCCAGCATTTT
- - TRBJ1-6 TRBV7-9 CASSSGAGYSPLHF TGTGCCAGCAGCTCAGGGGCCGGATATTCACCCCTCCACTTT
once - TRBJ1-1 TRBV20-1 CSASWDTQGSEAFF TGCAGTGCTAGTTGGGACACCCAGGGATCTGAAGCTTTCTTT
few TRBD2 TRBJ2-1 TRBV29-1 CSVELADYNEQFF TGCAGCGTTGAACTAGCGGATTACAATGAGCAGTTCTTC
- - TRBJ1-5 TRBV4-1 CASSQDLGGGSQPQHF TGCGCCAGCAGCCAAGATCTTGGTGGGGGGTCTCAGCCCCAGCATTTT
- TRBD1 TRBJ2-3 TRBV7-9 CASSLQGQTADTQYF TGTGCCAGCAGCTTACAGGGACAGACCGCAGATACGCAGTATTTT
- TRBD2 TRBJ2-3 TRBV9 CASSPPSGRPDTQYF TGTGCCAGCAGCCCGCCTAGCGGGAGGCCGGATACGCAGTATTTT
- - TRBJ2-5 TRBV6-6 CASIPDILGQETQYF TGTGCCAGCATTCCGGACATCCTAGGCCAAGAGACCCAGTACTTC
- - TRBJ2-3 TRBV5-1 CASSPGSTDTQYF TGCGCCAGCAGCCCCGGTAGCACAGATACGCAGTATTTT
- - TRBJ2-1 TRBV2 CASRPRYNEQFF TGTGCCAGCAGACCTAGGTACAATGAGCAGTTCTTC
- - TRBJ2-1 TRBV10-2 CASSVGSGGRNEQFF TGCGCCAGCAGCGTAGGGTCAGGGGGGAGAAATGAGCAGTTCTTC
- - TRBJ1-3 TRBV6-2/TRBV6-3 CASSYSTFGNTIYF TGTGCCAGCAGTTACTCGACATTTGGAAACACCATATATTTT
- - TRBJ1-1 TRBV5-5 CASSLRGARPEAFF TGTGCCAGCAGCTTGCGGGGGGCGCGCCCTGAAGCTTTCTTT
- - TRBJ2-1 TRBV14 CASSHRPGQAYNEQFF TGTGCCAGCAGCCACCGGCCGGGACAAGCGTACAATGAGCAGTTCTTC